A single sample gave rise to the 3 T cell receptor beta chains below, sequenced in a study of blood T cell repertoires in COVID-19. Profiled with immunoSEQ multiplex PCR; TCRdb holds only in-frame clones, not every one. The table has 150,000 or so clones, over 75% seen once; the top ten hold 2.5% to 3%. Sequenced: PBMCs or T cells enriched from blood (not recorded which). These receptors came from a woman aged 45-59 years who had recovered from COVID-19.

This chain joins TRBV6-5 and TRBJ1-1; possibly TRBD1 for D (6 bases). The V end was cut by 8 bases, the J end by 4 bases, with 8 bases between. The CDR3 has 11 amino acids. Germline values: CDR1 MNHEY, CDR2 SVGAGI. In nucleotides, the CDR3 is TGTGCCAGCGACAGGACCACTGAAGCTTTCTTT. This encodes CASDRTTEAFF.

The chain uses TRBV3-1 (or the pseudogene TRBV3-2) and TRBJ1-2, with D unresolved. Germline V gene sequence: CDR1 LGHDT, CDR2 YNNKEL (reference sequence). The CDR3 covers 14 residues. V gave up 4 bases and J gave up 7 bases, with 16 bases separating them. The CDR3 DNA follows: TGTGCCAGCAGCCCTCGGAGGGCCGAGAGTGGCTACACCTTC. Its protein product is CASSPRRAESGYTF.

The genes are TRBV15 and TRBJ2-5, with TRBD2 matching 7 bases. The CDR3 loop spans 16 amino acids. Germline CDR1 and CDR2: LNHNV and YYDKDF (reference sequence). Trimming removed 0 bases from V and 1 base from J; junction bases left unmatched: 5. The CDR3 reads CATSRDLGTTQETQYF. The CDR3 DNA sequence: TGTGCCACCAGCAGAGATCTCGGGACTACCCAAGAGACCCAGTACTTC.